This TCR beta chain is drawn from a study of naive and memory T cell subsets (dated by TCRdb to between 2016 and 2019). Background on the whole study: Sorted naive and memory T cell subsets from peripheral blood were analyzed in the study using a UMI-based, open-source pipeline for TCR alpha and beta sequencing. IgG serology results and the functional CMV T cell responses were in complete agreement. RNA was DNase-treated and reverse transcribed with TCR constant-region primers, mostly using SuperScript III.

This clonotype was seen ten or more times. Its antigen is currently not known. No clone much larger than this one lies a single base away; base qualities are absent. Trimming removed 2 bases from V and 0 bases from J, leaving 11 bases between the germline ends. CDR3 length: 16 amino acids, cysteine to phenylalanine. Only CDR3 DNA remains: 48 bases, in frame from the first base. CDR1 and CDR2 were assigned from the germline V gene (reference sequence) as MNHNY and SVGAGI. From the second PCR step onward, the TCR alpha chain libraries and the TCR beta chain libraries were amplified separately. The CMV status of each donor was determined by measuring IFNgamma production from CD4+ T cells after fresh PBMCs had been stimulated overnight with CMV viral lysate. CD4 T cells were positively selected using Miltenyi beads, after which CD8 T cells were positively selected from the CD4-negative fraction. Cells were stained for CD3, CD4, CD8, CD45RA, CD27 and a live/dead dye and were sorted on a BD Aria II into four subsets based on CD45RA and CD27. A few healthy volunteers provided blood, and the blood of each volunteer was split into CD4 and CD8 T cells and then into four differentiation subsets. Roughly 0.11 L of peripheral blood was drawn per donor, and PBMC were isolated by Ficoll-Paque PLUS density-gradient centrifugation. The sorted cells were lysed in RLT buffer, after which RNA was extracted using a Qiagen RNeasy kit and kept at -80 degrees C.

Overall study outcomes, separate from this receptor: A few larger clonotypes were found in naive repertoires, especially CD8, and these larger clonotypes were possibly memory cells re-expressing CD45RA. A power law was followed by TCR abundance, with an exponent that differed between naive and memory subsets but was consistent across the three individuals. After error correction, only a single occurrence was seen for over 95% of naive TCR sequences, so much steeper abundance distributions were produced than in memory subsets. No ground truth was available to validate the repertoire findings for the naive and memory subsets. Each clonotype was defined as a single alpha or beta chain sequence rather than as a paired alpha/beta receptor. In both CD4 and CD8 cells, going from naive through CM, EM and EMRA, the Gini index went up while Shannon and inverse Simpson diversity went down. RNA-based TCR counts may be influenced by expression changes linked to T cell activation and differentiation.

Receptors were amplified or captured by UMI-ligation and nested PCR. An equimolar mix of two oligonucleotides covering both TRBC1 and TRBC2 was used as the beta constant-region primer. The ligated cDNA went through four rounds of PCR with nested alpha and beta constant-region primers together with the SP2 primer. A single-stranded oligonucleotide carrying the SP2 primer and a 12-nucleotide UMI was ligated to the 3' end of the cDNA by T4 RNA ligase 1. The ligation reaction was incubated at 16°C for roughly 19-24 hours. PCR2 was typically performed as a SYBR Green qPCR and was stopped at a predetermined threshold so that over-amplification was prevented. Every purification after the first one was done using Agencourt AMPure XP magnetic beads. Libraries were quantified by Qubit and checked on a TapeStation, with a main peak expected near 650 bp. Pooled libraries were sequenced on an Illumina MiSeq using v2 2x251 paired-end kits, and typically roughly 1-2.2 million reads were obtained per sample. Each sample was pooled at 3 to 4.5 nM, and roughly 5-7% PhiX was included to help cluster recognition. The authors' pipeline ran thus. V and J genes were assigned to Demultiplexor-processed FASTQ reads by Decombinator through tag matching, with a single base-pair mismatch being allowed. By using UMIs, Collapsinator corrected both sequencing errors and the frequency errors caused by PCR heterogeneity. CDR3Translator translated TCRs and extracted CDR3s from the conserved cysteine to the FGXG phenylalanine, flagging non-productive sequences. Gini, Shannon entropy and inverse Simpson indices were calculated on repertoires subsampled to equal numbers of UMI-defined TCRs. Power-law fits to clonotype abundance distributions were performed by maximum likelihood within the linear range. Similar UMI counts, unique TCR numbers and clonal distributions were obtained with the pipeline and with MIGEC on one naive CD8 sample. One analysis removed from the naive repertoire any naive TCRs that were also found in any memory subset from the same donor. A set of several thousand CMV-associated CDR3 sequences, compiled from VDJdb and a published dataset, was used to search the repertoires. TCRdb cleaned the public reads at Q25 with fastp, built clones with MiXCR and kept in-frame beta chains. Rows matching on CDR3 protein sequence are summarized as one entry with the most common DNA and genes. TCRdb, rather than the study authors, made the V and J calls. Within this sample are over 110,000 distinct CDR3 sequences, with more than 15% of them counted one time only. The biggest ten clones account for about 0.63% of the sample.

The sequencing input was naive CD8+ T cells from blood. The cell subset or site label, read with the paper, signifies: naive T cells, CD45RA high CD27+. This TCR derives from a human donor in good health. The chain is made from TRBV6-6 and TRBJ1-5; TRBD1 could be the D gene, as 6 bases match. The nucleotides read TGTGCCAGCAGTTACCCGCCAGGGGTTAGCAATCAGCCCCAGCATTTT. Its protein is CASSYPPGVSNQPQHF.